This T cell receptor beta chain originates from a study of blood T cell repertoires in COVID-19. Study-wide background: The United States, Italy and Spain supplied acute and convalescent COVID-19 samples.

Sequencing was performed with immunoSEQ multiplex PCR; in TCRdb, only in-frame clones are kept and a portion is missing. The sample gives 150,000 to 200,000 clones, about 80% of which show up once; 2.6% is in the top ten. Germline V gene data show CDR1 as SGDLS and CDR2 as YYNGEE. The CDR3 sequence is 16 residues long. Trimming stripped 3 bases from V and 1 base from J, with 16 bases between. Sequenced: peripheral blood. The chain couples TRBV9 to TRBJ2-5; perhaps TRBD2 as D (6 bases). This TCR came from a human donor with acute or convalescent COVID-19. The donor label of this sample is uncertain. The DNA for the CDR3 is TGTGCCAGCAGCGAAGGTTATGGAGGGGCCCAAGAGACCCAGTACTTC. Protein product: CASSEGYGGAQETQYF.